Shown below are 22 T cell receptor beta chains from a single sample sequenced in a study of T cell changes during pregnancy in multiple sclerosis (dated by TCRdb to between 2018 and 2020). Receptor amplification or capture employed the immunoSEQ multiplex PCR assay. This immuneACCESS table, as held by TCRdb, lists in-frame sequences with V and J called but not all clones. Of the missing ones, under half trace to an unresolved V gene in checked studies; the others have no known cause. Counted in this sample were 43,000 or so clones; about nine tenths of them appeared once. In total, the top ten clones hold roughly 1.5% of the sample. The sequenced sample consisted of PBMCs (not recorded whether the cells were cultured). The receptors come from a female donor with multiple sclerosis, enrolled in a pregnancy study.

This clone was observed a single time. The chain carries TRBV18 and TRBJ2-5; 8 nucleotides agree with TRBD2. Germline CDR1 is KGHSH and CDR2 is LQKENI. V dropped 2 bases and J dropped 5; count of bases not matched to a gene: 4. The length of the CDR3 is 14 residues. The CDR3 spells CASSPIREGETQYF. The CDR3 nucleotides read TGTGCCAGCTCACCAATACGGGAGGGGGAGACCCAGTACTTC.

The V and J genes are TRBV10-3 and TRBJ2-3; 10 nucleotides agree with TRBD1. CDR1 ENHRY and CDR2 SYGVKD come from the germline V gene. V shed 9 bases and J 0 bases; nucleotides not matched to a gene: 0. The CDR3 totals 13 residues. The CDR3 loop is CAMGQGSTDTQYF. For the CDR3, the DNA is TGTGCCATGGGACAGGGGAGCACAGATACGCAGTATTTT.

V is TRBV30 and J is TRBJ2-2; D may be TRBD2 (5 bases). The CDR3 consists of 15 residues. The germline V gene encodes CDR1 GTSNPN and CDR2 SVGIG (reference sequence). Trimming pared 7 bases from V and 2 bases from J, leaving 17 bases between. Here the CDR3 reads CASPRGSVNTGELFF. CDR3 coding DNA: TGTGCCTCCCCTCGAGGGAGCGTAAACACCGGGGAGCTGTTTTTT.

The V call is TRBV5-4, the J call TRBJ1-1; D remains unclear. The CDR3 sequence is 13 residues long. In germline, CDR1 is SGHNT, CDR2 YYREEE (reference sequence). V gave up 1 base and J gave up 1 base, with 5 bases separating them. The DNA for the CDR3 is TGTGCCAGCAGCTTGCAGTCGAACACTGAAGCTTTCTTT. Translating it yields CASSLQSNTEAFF.

V usage is TRBV27 and J usage is TRBJ2-3, with D possibly called TRBD1 or TRBD2 (5 bases each). Germline-derived CDR1 and CDR2 are MNHEY and SMNVEV (reference sequence). Trimming cost V 3 bases and J 5 bases, with 9 bases left between them. The CDR3 runs to 13 residues. DNA of the CDR3: TGTGCCAGCAGTTTCCGGGACGTAGATACGCAGTATTTT. This encodes CASSFRDVDTQYF.

This sequence joins TRBV28 and TRBJ2-5; D is uncertain. The V end lost 10 bases, the J end lost 3 bases, and 15 bases lay between the germline ends. This CDR3 contains 13 residues. CDR1 is MDHEN and CDR2 is SYDVKM in the germline V gene. In DNA, the CDR3 is TGTGCCAACACCCCCCAGTCGAAAGAGACCCAGTACTTC. It yields the protein CANTPQSKETQYF.

J is TRBJ2-2 and V is TRBV30; TRBD1 aligns across 8 bases. This CDR3 has 14 amino acids. J lost 0 bases, V lost 6 bases, and 3 bases had no gene match. Per the germline V gene, CDR1 is GTSNPN and CDR2 is SVGIG (reference sequence). The DNA for the CDR3 is TGTGCCTGCGGACAGGGCGCGAACACCGGGGAGCTGTTTTTT. It translates to CACGQGANTGELFF.

J is TRBJ1-4 and V is TRBV18; D is unresolved. The CDR3 spans 15 residues. Trimming removed 3 bases from V and 7 bases from J, with 15 bases in between. Germline CDR1 and CDR2: KGHSH and LQKENI. CDR3 sequence (DNA): TGTGCCAGCTCACCGCCCCGGGCGGCCACTGAAAAACTGTTTTTT. Its translation: CASSPPRAATEKLFF. Together with reference TRBV18 and TRBJ1-4, the CDR3 gives the full variable domain: NAGVMQNPRHLVRRRGQEARLRCSPMKGHSHVYWYRQLPEEGLKFMVYLQKENIIDESGMPKERFSAEFPKEGPSILRIQQVVRGDSAAYFCASSPPRAATEKLFFGSGTQLSVL.

This sequence joins TRBV6-5 and TRBJ2-7, with D perhaps assigned TRBD1 or TRBD2 (5 bases each). V was shortened by 5 bases and J by 1 base, with 15 bases between the two germline ends. There are 15 residues in the CDR3. The germline gives CDR1 MNHEY, CDR2 SVGAGI. CDR3 DNA sequence: TGTGCCAGCAGTCGTGGGACGTACGTTTCCTACGAGCAGTACTTC. Residues: CASSRGTYVSYEQYF.

The gene calls are TRBV5-1 and TRBJ2-5, with 13 bases that match TRBD2. Germline loops: CDR1 SGHRS, CDR2 YFSETQ. This CDR3 has 16 residues. Germline trimming cut 0 bases from V and 4 bases from J; bases unmatched to any gene: 3. CDR3 region: CASSLGLAGGRETQYF. The DNA of the CDR3 is TGCGCCAGCAGCTTGGGACTAGCGGGAGGTCGAGAGACCCAGTACTTC. The whole variable domain, filled in from reference TRBV5-1 and TRBJ2-5, reads KAGVTQTPRYLIKTRGQQVTLSCSPISGHRSVSWYQQTPGQGLQFLFEYFSETQRNKGNFPGRFSGRQFSNSRSEMNVSTLELGDSALYLCASSLGLAGGRETQYFGPGTRLLVL.

The gene calls are TRBV27 and TRBJ2-2; D possibly corresponds to TRBD1 (5 bases). Germline CDR1 and CDR2: MNHEY and SMNVEV (reference sequence). Trimming cost V 3 bases and J 0 bases, with 5 bases left between them. The CDR3 loop spans 14 amino acids. This chain's CDR3 is CASSLTANTGELFF. DNA of the CDR3: TGTGCCAGCAGTTTGACAGCGAACACCGGGGAGCTGTTTTTT.

The rearrangement joins TRBV19 to TRBJ1-4, with 12 positions matching TRBD1. J gave up 13 bases and V 5 bases, and 8 bases lay outside the gene matches. Germline V gene sequence: CDR1 LNHDA, CDR2 SQIVND (reference sequence). The CDR3 sequence is 14 residues long. The CDR3 DNA reads as TGTGCCAGTAGTCCGGGACAGGGGGCTCCAAGACTGTTTTTT. It codes for CASSPGQGAPRLFF.

The V and J genes are TRBV5-1 and TRBJ2-5, with 9 bases aligning to TRBD1. This CDR3 is 15 amino acids long. After removal of 4 bases from V and 5 bases from J, the junction contained 9 bases not matched to a gene. CDR1 is SGHRS, CDR2 YFSETQ, per germline. CDR3 sequence (DNA): TGCGCCAGCAGCACTCTGTACAGGGGGCGGGAGACCCAGTACTTC. This encodes CASSTLYRGRETQYF.

The gene calls are TRBV5-1 and TRBJ2-5, with 8 bases aligning to TRBD2. The germline V gene encodes CDR1 SGHRS and CDR2 YFSETQ. J gave up 4 bases and V 4 bases, and 6 bases lay outside the gene matches. There are 14 residues in the CDR3. The CDR3: CASSGGLGSETQYF. CDR3 DNA sequence: TGCGCCAGCAGCGGGGGACTAGGTTCAGAGACCCAGTACTTC.

This clone appeared a few times. This chain links TRBV28 with TRBJ2-2; 10 bases line up with TRBD2. V trimming: 6 bases; J trimming: 1 base; junction bases outside the gene matches: 5. Germline-derived CDR1 and CDR2 are MDHEN and SYDVKM. CDR3 length: 16 amino acids. The CDR3: CASRPSGRENTGELFF. The CDR3 region has the DNA TGTGCCAGCAGGCCTAGCGGGAGAGAGAACACCGGGGAGCTGTTTTTT.

V is TRBV27 and J is TRBJ2-3, with TRBD1 matching 8 bases. With 4 bases clipped from V and 9 bases from J, the junction kept 3 bases outside the gene matches. Looked up from germline, CDR1 is MNHEY and CDR2 is SMNVEV (reference sequence). The CDR3 is made up of 12 amino acids. CDR3 sequence reads: CASSSDRETQYF. In nucleotides, the CDR3 is TGTGCCAGCAGTTCGGACAGGGAAACGCAGTATTTT.

The gene calls are TRBV5-1 and TRBJ1-4; TRBD1 agrees at 7 bases. Germline CDR1 and CDR2: SGHRS and YFSETQ. V shed 1 base and J 8 bases; nucleotides not matched to a gene: 11. The CDR3 is made up of 16 amino acids. CDR3 DNA sequence: TGCGCCAGCAGCTTGTTTTTCGGACAGGAGGGGGAAAAACTGTTTTTT. Translation: CASSLFFGQEGEKLFF.

This clone was counted between two and nine times. V and J are TRBV29-1 and TRBJ2-7; D is perhaps TRBD1 (6 bases). Germline values: CDR1 SQVTM, CDR2 ANQGSEA. Trimming shortened V by 7 bases and J by 1 base, and 11 bases separated the two germline ends. The length of the CDR3 is 12 residues. The CDR3 is CSGNRDSYEQYF. The CDR3 DNA follows: TGCAGCGGTAACAGGGATTCCTACGAGCAGTACTTC.

This clone was counted once. The DNA for the CDR3 is TGTGCTAGTGGTTTGGTTAGCGGGAGGATCTACAATGAGCAGTTCTTC. Translating it yields CASGLVSGRIYNEQFF. The gene calls are TRBV12-5 and TRBJ2-1, with 10 bases fitting TRBD2. This CDR3 is 16 amino acids long. The germline CDR1 and CDR2 sequences are LGHNT and FRNRAP. Germline trimming cut 0 bases from V and 3 bases from J; bases unmatched to any gene: 2.

This clone was seen only once. The sample has other DNA sequences that encode this CDR3 too. The chain employs TRBV9 and TRBJ2-7; D gene unclear. The CDR3 loop spans 12 amino acids. Germline CDR1 is SGDLS and CDR2 is YYNGEE. The V gene lost 4 bases and the J gene lost 1 base, with 6 bases spanning the gap. This chain's CDR3 is CASSSGSYEQYF. CDR3 in DNA: TGTGCCAGCAGCTCAGGTTCCTACGAGCAGTACTTC.

The chain recombines TRBV2 with TRBJ2-1; 7 nucleotides line up with TRBD1. Per the germline V gene, CDR1 is SNHLY and CDR2 is FYNNEI. V lost 8 bases, J lost 3 bases, and 10 bases stayed unmatched. CDR3 length: 15 amino acids. The DNA of the CDR3 is TGTGCCAGCTCCAGAGGGGACAGCCTCTACAATGAGCAGTTCTTC. It yields the protein CASSRGDSLYNEQFF. Combining the CDR3 with reference TRBV2 and TRBJ2-1 gives the whole variable domain EPEVTQTPSHQVTQMGQEVILRCVPISNHLYFYWYRQILGQKVEFLVSFYNNEISEKSEIFDDQFSVERPDGSNFTLKIRSTKLEDSAMYFCASSRGDSLYNEQFFGPGTRLTVL.

CDR3 in amino acids: CASSIPTGGRTEAFF. CDR3 nucleotides: TGTGCCAGTAGTATCCCGACAGGGGGCCGGACTGAAGCTTTCTTT. The chain joins TRBV19 to TRBJ1-1; 10 bases are a match to TRBD1. J was trimmed by 5 bases and V by 3 bases; bases with no gene match: 6. Germline assignment: CDR1 LNHDA and CDR2 SQIVND (reference sequence). The CDR3 is made up of 15 amino acids.